This T cell receptor beta chain was sequenced in a study of blood T cell repertoires in COVID-19. In the authors' methods: Amplification with reference gene primers provided the estimates of nucleated cell counts. TCRdb's copy holds only in-frame clones and misses some; the assay was immunoSEQ multiplex PCR. V, J and clone size are taken as reported in that table, and D and trimming were inferred from the DNA itself. The sample comprises roughly 100,000 clones, 70% to 85% of which are singletons, and roughly 13% rests with the top ten. The sequenced material came from peripheral blood. The sequence derives from a woman aged 60-75 years with acute or convalescent COVID-19.

The CDR3 DNA sequence: TGTGCCAGCAGATCACCGGGACAGGCCTATGGCTACACCTTC. It yields the protein CASRSPGQAYGYTF. The rearrangement uses TRBV6-5 and TRBJ1-2, with 8 bases matching TRBD1. This CDR3 comprises 14 residues. Germline-derived CDR1 and CDR2 are MNHEY and SVGAGI. V was clipped by 6 bases and J by 4 bases; unmatched bases: 7.